These T cell receptor beta chains were read from a single sample in a study of blood T cell repertoires in COVID-19. Only in-frame clones appear in the TCRdb table, and some are missing; sequencing was by immunoSEQ multiplex PCR. Of 200,000 to 250,000 clones in the sample, under 85% were seen once. The sample taken for sequencing was PBMCs or T cells enriched from blood (not recorded which). These receptors were taken from a man in his sixties who had recovered from COVID-19. CDR3s include the opening cysteine and the closing phenylalanine or tryptophan. Fields, in order: CDR3 protein, clone size, V gene. The listing skips clone size in some rows; elsewhere it reads once, few, many or a size class.

CAWSVPRQGHVGYTF	once	TRBV30
CASSKNRAGNQPQHF	NA	TRBV6-6
CASSSSQGGMNTEAFF	NA	TRBV19
CASSMGGARGYTF	NA	TRBV12-3/TRBV12-4
CASSQPVRGGWNTEAFF	few	TRBV7-8
CATSGGGGTEAFF	once	TRBV24-1
CASSFAGHSPLHF	NA	TRBV7-2
CASAQGARTEAFF	NA	TRBV18
CASSEAGQIYEQYF	NA	TRBV6-1
CASSRQGSEQYF	few	TRBV5-1
CASSLVRQAYGYTF	NA	TRBV5-6
CAWSARQAYEQYF	NA	TRBV30
CASSSRLAGDLYNEQFF	NA	TRBV4-3
CASSQWVTGYYNEQFF	NA	TRBV16
CASSTPRGANTEAFF	NA	TRBV9
CASRAQGANSPLHF	few	TRBV25-1
CASSAIRGSTDTQYF	NA	TRBV9
CASSILDSRNSPLHF	NA	TRBV19
CASSQEGGAGRTWETQYF	NA	TRBV4-3
CASSPPGQGISGANVLTF	NA	TRBV6-6
CASSPSVSGNTIYF	few	TRBV11-2
CASRATGVTTTNEKLFF	NA	TRBV27
CASSLEIQPYEQYF	NA	TRBV7-6
CASSSRTGNEKLFF	NA	TRBV19
CASKFTGTDSYEQYF	NA	TRBV5-1
CASSGWSGGTYEQYF	NA	TRBV9
CASSPTGQGALIGELFF	NA	TRBV18
CASSQVLGRNQPQHF	few	TRBV4-3
CAISDSGGHEQYF	once	TRBV10-3
CASSPLGPPEAFF	NA	TRBV18
CASRMLEGNSPLHF	few	TRBV5-6
CASSLGGAGYGYTF	NA	TRBV3-1/TRBV3-2
CASSLGPGMNTEAFF	NA	TRBV5-6
CASSPEGAGEQYF	NA	TRBV6-2/TRBV6-3
CASSQSGQGAPAFF	NA	TRBV5-1
CAWSVLQGVGRNEQYF	NA	TRBV30
CASRYRGNNQPQHF	NA	TRBV19
CASSLEGQLSTDTQYF	NA	TRBV5-1
CASSQGEVTGELFF	few	TRBV4-3
CASSQGGLAGADTGELFF	few	TRBV4-3
CASSLLRTTNTGELFF	once	TRBV7-2
CASSPLAPAYNEQFF	NA	TRBV18
CASSSGQLTANYGYTF	NA	TRBV11-2
CASSRGGREYGYTF	NA	TRBV2
CASSRQGGDTQYF	NA	TRBV7-3
CASSARQGTLEKLFF	NA	TRBV2
CASRPGGEVVKLFF	NA	TRBV28
CASSNRQHAVNTEAFF	NA	TRBV18
CASSPGGVYGYTF	NA	TRBV5-6
CASSIGAEADTQYF	NA	TRBV19
CASGDRGISGELFF	NA	TRBV12-5
CASSFPTSGGALGFF	NA	TRBV7-2
CATYGEENTEAFF	NA	TRBV10-3